A single sample gave rise to the 25 T cell receptor beta chains below, sequenced in a study of spatial heterogeneity in lung cancer. Time point reported: blood at routine non-recurrence follow-up after resection. TCRdb ran MiXCR on the 5' RACE reads and lists one entry per CDR3 protein. The sample holds about 94,000 distinct CDR3 sequences, 19% seen once. This sample comprised PBMCs, obtained at follow-up. Every receptor here comes from a male donor with early-stage non-small cell lung cancer.

This clonotype has just a few counts. The chain uses TRBV5-1 and TRBJ1-1; TRBD1 is a possible D gene (5 bases). Trimming shortened V by 4 bases and J by 5 bases, and 18 bases separated the two germline ends. Germline values: CDR1 SGHRS, CDR2 YFSETQ. The CDR3 runs to 15 residues. The CDR3 region is CASSPSAGSFTEAFF. The CDR3 bases are TGCGCCAGCAGCCCCTCCGCAGGGTCATTTACTGAAGCTTTCTTT.

V and J are TRBV19 and TRBJ1-2; D is unclear. Germline V gene lookup returns CDR1 LNHDA and CDR2 SQIVND (reference sequence). The CDR3 is 15 residues long. Trimming shortened V by 4 bases and J by 6 bases, and 18 bases separated the two germline ends. CDR3 in DNA: TGTGCCAGTAGTAAACCCGTCTCGGGTCGGGATGGCTACACCTTC. Its protein is CASSKPVSGRDGYTF.

The chain uses TRBV29-1 and TRBJ1-4; D is possibly TRBD1 (5 bases). Germline V lookup: CDR1 SQVTM, CDR2 ANQGSEA. The CDR3 spans 13 residues. V was clipped by 7 bases and J by 8 bases, with 17 bases between them. The CDR3 DNA reads TGCAGCGCTACGACATGGAGGGACGAAAAACTGTTTTTT. This codes for CSATTWRDEKLFF. Looking up the rest from reference TRBV29-1 and TRBJ1-4 gives the full variable domain: SAVISQKPSRDICQRGTSLTIQCQVDSQVTMMFWYRQQPGQSLTLIATANQGSEATYESGFVIDKFPISRPNLTFSTLTVSNMSPEDSSIYLCSATTWRDEKLFFGSGTQLSVL.

V is TRBV5-6 and J is TRBJ2-5, with 7 bases aligning to TRBD1. Germline CDR1 reads SGHDT; CDR2 reads YYEEEE. The trim removed 0 bases at V and 5 bases at J, leaving 7 bases unmatched. The CDR3 runs 15 residues. CDR3 loop: CASSLDPGGFETQYF. CDR3 in DNA: TGTGCCAGCAGCTTGGACCCAGGGGGTTTTGAGACCCAGTACTTC.

This rearrangement joins TRBV7-6 to TRBJ1-3; possible D gene TRBD1, 5 bases. V was cut by 1 base and J by 0 bases, with 10 bases left in between. From germline, CDR1 is SGHVS and CDR2 FNYEAQ. The CDR3 is made up of 16 amino acids. The CDR3 protein is CASSLVVGDSGNTIYF. In DNA form, the CDR3 reads TGTGCCAGCAGCTTAGTGGTGGGGGACTCTGGAAACACCATATATTTT.

Only a few counts were recorded for this clonotype. The CDR3 is CSVGEAKNIQYF. In DNA form, the CDR3 reads TGCAGCGTTGGAGAAGCCAAAAACATTCAGTACTTC. This chain links TRBV29-1 with TRBJ2-4; D is undetermined. The CDR3 sequence is 12 residues long. V lost 4 bases to trimming and J lost 0 bases, with 4 bases between them. In germline, CDR1 is SQVTM, CDR2 ANQGSEA.

In its sample, this clonotype was seen a few times. The gene calls are TRBV7-9 and TRBJ1-4; no definite D call. The V and J ends lost 6 bases and 7 bases respectively, with 6 bases between them. Germline V gene data show CDR1 as SEHNR and CDR2 as FQNEAQ (reference sequence). The CDR3 is 11 amino acids. DNA for the CDR3: TGTGCCAGCAGGGGAACTGAAAAACTGTTTTTT. Translated, it gives CASRGTEKLFF.

CDR3 nucleotide sequence: TGTGCCAGCAGCGAGGCCCCGGGGTTCGGCGTGAGCTCCTACAATGAGCAGTTCTTC. As protein: CASSEAPGFGVSSYNEQFF. The chain joins TRBV9 to TRBJ2-1; maybe TRBD2 (5 bases). The CDR3 has 19 amino acids. CDR1 is SGDLS, CDR2 YYNGEE, per germline. V lost 3 bases and J 0 bases, leaving 22 bases between the germline ends.

The genes are TRBV3-1 and TRBJ2-7; maybe TRBD2 (6 bases). Germline loops: CDR1 LGHDT, CDR2 YNNKEL (reference sequence). The V and J ends lost 4 bases and 5 bases respectively, with 15 bases between them. The CDR3 spans 14 residues. In DNA, the CDR3 is TGTGCCAGCAGCCCGGGGGTTCTGGGTCACGAGCAGTACGTC. Its translation is CASSPGVLGHEQYV.

The J gene is TRBJ2-7, the V gene TRBV20-1; TRBD2 matches at 10 bases. The germline V gene encodes CDR1 DFQATT and CDR2 SNEGSKA (reference sequence). This CDR3 is built from 15 residues. V lost 5 bases and J lost 3; bases outside the gene matches: 10. The CDR3 loop reads CSAPDLTSGNYEQYF. In nucleotides, the CDR3 is TGCAGTGCTCCGGATCTCACTAGCGGGAACTACGAGCAGTACTTC.

The chain couples TRBV23-1 to TRBJ2-1, with D maybe TRBD1 (6 bases). TRBV23-1 qualifies as an ORF whose function is uncertain. Trimming left V 3 bases short and J 7 bases short, with 13 bases between. CDR3 length: 14 amino acids. DNA of the CDR3: TGCGCCAGCAGTCACCAGGACAGTCGAAATGAGCAGTTCTTC. Protein sequence: CASSHQDSRNEQFF.

This clonotype was seen ten or more times. The rearrangement uses TRBV4-2 and TRBJ2-5, with a weak D call TRBD2 (5 bases). Germline V gene data show CDR1 as LGHNA and CDR2 as YNFKEQ. The CDR3 runs 13 residues. V lost 0 bases to trimming and J lost 4 bases, with 6 bases between them. The CDR3 DNA reads as TGTGCCAGCAGCCAAGATCGGGGAGAGACCCAGTACTTC. Protein product: CASSQDRGETQYF.

This rearrangement joins TRBV3-1 to TRBJ2-7, with D unresolved. The CDR3 totals 13 residues. Trimming shortened V by 2 bases and J by 9 bases, and 14 bases separated the two germline ends. Germline CDR1 is LGHDT and CDR2 is YNNKEL (reference sequence). In nucleotides, the CDR3 is TGTGCCAGCAGCCAATTTCCACGGACCGGGCAGTACTTC. It encodes CASSQFPRTGQYF.

The chain is built from TRBV20-1 and TRBJ1-1, with 7 nucleotides matching TRBD1. Trimming cost V 5 bases and J 8 bases; bases outside gene matches: 8. Germline V gene lookup returns CDR1 DFQATT and CDR2 SNEGSKA (reference sequence). The CDR3 spans 12 residues. CDR3 residues: CSADNEQGEAFF. Written as DNA, the CDR3 is TGCAGTGCTGATAACGAACAGGGGGAAGCTTTCTTT.

V is TRBV7-6 and J is TRBJ2-2, with 7 positions matching TRBD2. After removal of 1 base from V and 6 bases from J, the junction contained 8 bases not matched to a gene. The CDR3 extends over 16 amino acids. Germline V gives CDR1 SGHVS, CDR2 FNYEAQ. The CDR3 sequence is CASSLDGSSGAGELFF. The CDR3 DNA sequence: TGTGCCAGCAGCTTAGATGGGTCTAGCGGCGCCGGGGAGCTGTTTTTT.

This clonotype was observed a few times. This chain connects TRBV20-1 to TRBJ2-7, with unresolved D. Trimming took off 6 bases at V and 2 bases at J, with 14 bases between the two ends. CDR1 and CDR2 (germline): DFQATT, SNEGSKA (reference sequence). The CDR3 runs to 13 residues. Here the CDR3 reads CSAEAGPTYEQYF. CDR3 nucleotide sequence: TGCAGTGCAGAGGCTGGGCCGACCTACGAGCAGTACTTC.

The V gene is TRBV29-1, the J gene TRBJ1-1; TRBD1 matches 7 bases. This CDR3 comprises 14 residues. With 7 bases clipped from V and 4 bases from J, the junction kept 12 bases outside the gene matches. CDR1 is SQVTM and CDR2 is ANQGSEA in the germline V gene. In DNA, the CDR3 is TGCAGCGCACGCCGACAGGGCGAAAGCACTGAAGCTTTCTTT. It codes for CSARRQGESTEAFF.

This chain links TRBV4-1 with TRBJ1-4; a weak D match, TRBD1 (5 bases). The CDR3 extends over 15 amino acids. Trimming shortened V by 0 bases and J by 6 bases, and 11 bases separated the two germline ends. Germline-derived CDR1 and CDR2 are MGHRA and YSYEKL. CDR3: CASSQDEGTHEKLFF. CDR3 DNA: TGCGCCAGCAGCCAAGACGAGGGGACCCATGAAAAACTGTTTTTT.

This clonotype was recorded at least ten times. The rearrangement joins TRBV4-3 to TRBJ1-5; TRBD1 is a possible D gene (6 bases). This CDR3 is built from 16 residues. CDR1 and CDR2 (germline): LGHNA, YSLEER. Trimming took 0 bases from V and 2 from J, leaving 11 bases between them. Written as DNA, the CDR3 is TGCGCCAGCAGCCAAGAAGCAGGGGCCGGCAATCAGCCCCAGCATTTT. Its protein is CASSQEAGAGNQPQHF.

This clonotype was observed at least ten times. The chain joins TRBV4-1 to TRBJ1-1; TRBD1 agrees at 7 bases. After removal of 0 bases from V and 5 bases from J, the junction contained 6 bases not matched to a gene. Germline CDR1 and CDR2: MGHRA and YSYEKL. This CDR3 has 15 residues. The CDR3, as DNA: TGCGCCAGCAGCCAAGATAGGGGGCCTGGGACTGAAGCTTTCTTT. This sequence encodes CASSQDRGPGTEAFF.

The chain uses TRBV20-1 and TRBJ2-3; no firm D call. Germline loops: CDR1 DFQATT, CDR2 SNEGSKA (reference sequence). CDR3 length equals 12 residues. Trimming pared 7 bases from V and 8 bases from J, leaving 16 bases between. The CDR3 here is CSVVAPTTTQYF. The CDR3 DNA reads as TGCAGTGTAGTGGCCCCCACAACTACGCAGTATTTT.

The chain couples TRBV23-1 to TRBJ2-2; perhaps TRBD1 as D (6 bases). Being an ORF, TRBV23-1 has a function that is uncertain. V lost 6 bases to trimming and J lost 4 bases, with 15 bases between them. The CDR3 totals 15 residues. The CDR3 coding sequence is TGCGCCAGCAGACCAAAACAGGGTCCCACCGGGGAGCTGTTTTTT. Residues: CASRPKQGPTGELFF.

The rearrangement joins TRBV10-3 to TRBJ2-1; D is perhaps TRBD1 (5 bases). CDR1 ENHRY and CDR2 SYGVKD come from the germline V gene. CDR3 length: 16 amino acids. Trimming removed 0 bases from V and 9 bases from J, with 18 bases in between. DNA of the CDR3: TGTGCCATCAGTGAGTCGAACCAAGGGCCCCAGGGTGAGCAGTTCTTC. Its translation: CAISESNQGPQGEQFF.

The rearrangement joins TRBV29-1 to TRBJ1-1; D ambiguous. This CDR3 spans 11 amino acids. The ends were cut back, 6 bases at V and 1 base at J, with 6 bases in the middle. Germline V gives CDR1 SQVTM, CDR2 ANQGSEA. The CDR3 bases are TGCAGCGTACTCAGGAACACTGAAGCTTTCTTT. Translated, it gives CSVLRNTEAFF. The complete variable domain, with remaining parts taken from reference TRBV29-1 and TRBJ1-1, reads SAVISQKPSRDICQRGTSLTIQCQVDSQVTMMFWYRQQPGQSLTLIATANQGSEATYESGFVIDKFPISRPNLTFSTLTVSNMSPEDSSIYLCSVLRNTEAFFGQGTRLTVV.

This clonotype showed up just a few times. The chain carries TRBV19 and TRBJ2-2, with D hard to call. Trimming removed 3 bases at V and 7 bases at J, with 6 bases between. Germline V gene sequence: CDR1 LNHDA, CDR2 SQIVND (reference sequence). The length of the CDR3 is 12 residues. This CDR3 reads CASSIWVGELFF. The CDR3 DNA is TGTGCCAGTAGTATCTGGGTCGGGGAGCTGTTTTTT.